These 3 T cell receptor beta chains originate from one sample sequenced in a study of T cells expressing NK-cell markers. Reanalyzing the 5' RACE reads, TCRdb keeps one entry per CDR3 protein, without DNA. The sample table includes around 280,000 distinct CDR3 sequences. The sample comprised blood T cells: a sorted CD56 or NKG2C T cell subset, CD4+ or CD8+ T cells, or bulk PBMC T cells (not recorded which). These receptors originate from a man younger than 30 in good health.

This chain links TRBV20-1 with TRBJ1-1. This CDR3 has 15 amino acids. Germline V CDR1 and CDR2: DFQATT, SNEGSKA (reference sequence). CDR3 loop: CRAALGSKGNTEAFF.

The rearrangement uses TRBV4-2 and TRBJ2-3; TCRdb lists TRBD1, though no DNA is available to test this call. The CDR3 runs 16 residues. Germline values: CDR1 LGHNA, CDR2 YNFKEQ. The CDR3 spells CASSPPGRSGTDTQYF.

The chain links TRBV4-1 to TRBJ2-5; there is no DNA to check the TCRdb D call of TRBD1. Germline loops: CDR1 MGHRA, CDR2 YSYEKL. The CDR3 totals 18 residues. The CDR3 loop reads CASSQDPAAPSHQETQYF.